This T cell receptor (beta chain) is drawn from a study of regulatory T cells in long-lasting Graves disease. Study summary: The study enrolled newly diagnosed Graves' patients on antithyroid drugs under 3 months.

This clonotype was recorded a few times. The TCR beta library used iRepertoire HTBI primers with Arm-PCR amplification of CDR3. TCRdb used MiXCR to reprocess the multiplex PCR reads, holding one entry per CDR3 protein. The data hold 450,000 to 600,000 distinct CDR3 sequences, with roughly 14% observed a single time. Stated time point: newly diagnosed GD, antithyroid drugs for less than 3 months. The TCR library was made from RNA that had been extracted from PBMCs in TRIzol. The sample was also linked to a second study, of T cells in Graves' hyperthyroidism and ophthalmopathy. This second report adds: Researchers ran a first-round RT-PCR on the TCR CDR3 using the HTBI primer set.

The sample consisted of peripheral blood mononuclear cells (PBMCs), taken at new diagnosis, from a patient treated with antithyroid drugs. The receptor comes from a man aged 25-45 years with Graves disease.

The CDR3 region has the DNA TGTGCCAGCAGCTTGGCCGCGTGGGGAGATACGCAGTATTTT. Amino acid sequence: CASSLAAWGDTQYF. This sequence joins TRBV5-4 and TRBJ2-3; D remains ambiguous. CDR1 and CDR2 from the germline V gene are SGHNT and YYREEE (reference sequence). The CDR3 is made up of 14 amino acids. With 0 bases removed from V and 5 bases from J, the gap between germline ends came to 10 bases.